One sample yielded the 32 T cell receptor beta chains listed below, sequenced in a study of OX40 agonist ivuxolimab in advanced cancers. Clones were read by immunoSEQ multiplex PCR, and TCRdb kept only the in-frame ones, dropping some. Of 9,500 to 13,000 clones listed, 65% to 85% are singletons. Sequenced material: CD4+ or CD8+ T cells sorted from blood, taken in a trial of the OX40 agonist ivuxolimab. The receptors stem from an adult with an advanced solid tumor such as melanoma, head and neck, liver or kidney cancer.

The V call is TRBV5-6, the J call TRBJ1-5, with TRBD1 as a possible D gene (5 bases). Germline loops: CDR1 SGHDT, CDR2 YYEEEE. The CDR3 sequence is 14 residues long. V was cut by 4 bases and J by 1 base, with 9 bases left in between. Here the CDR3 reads CASSLPGSNQPQHF. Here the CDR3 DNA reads TGTGCCAGCAGCCTACCAGGGAGCAATCAGCCCCAGCATTTT. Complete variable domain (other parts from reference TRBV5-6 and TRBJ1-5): DAGVTQSPTHLIKTRGQQVTLRCSPKSGHDTVSWYQQALGQGPQFIFQYYEEEERQRGNFPDRFSGHQFPNYSSELNVNALLLGDSALYLCASSLPGSNQPQHFGDGTRLSIL.

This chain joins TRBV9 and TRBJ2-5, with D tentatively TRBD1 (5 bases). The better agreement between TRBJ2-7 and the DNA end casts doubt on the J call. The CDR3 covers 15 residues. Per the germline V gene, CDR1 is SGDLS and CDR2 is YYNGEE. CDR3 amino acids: CASSPQAGQVYEQYF. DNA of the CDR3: TGTGCCAGCAGCCCTCAGGCAGGGCAAGTTTACGAGCAGTACTTC.

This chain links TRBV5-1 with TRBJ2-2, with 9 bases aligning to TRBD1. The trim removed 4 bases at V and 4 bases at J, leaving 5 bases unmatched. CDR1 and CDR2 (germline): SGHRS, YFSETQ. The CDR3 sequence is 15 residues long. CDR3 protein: CASSTGTGPTGELFF. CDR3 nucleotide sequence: TGCGCCAGCAGCACCGGGACAGGGCCCACCGGGGAGCTGTTTTTT.

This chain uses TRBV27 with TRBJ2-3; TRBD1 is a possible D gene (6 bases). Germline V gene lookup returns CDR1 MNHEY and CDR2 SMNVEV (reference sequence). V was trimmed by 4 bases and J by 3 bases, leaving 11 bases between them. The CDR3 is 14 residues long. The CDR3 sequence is CASSWTDATDTQYF. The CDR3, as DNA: TGTGCCAGCAGTTGGACAGACGCTACAGATACGCAGTATTTT.

This CDR3 reads CASSEVDRVQEFF. CDR3 in DNA: TGTGCCAGCAGTGAAGTGGACAGGGTGCAGGAGTTCTTC. The chain recombines TRBV2 with TRBJ2-1; 8 positions agree with TRBD1. In germline, CDR1 is SNHLY, CDR2 FYNNEI. The V and J ends lost 1 base and 14 bases, in that order; junction bases with no gene match: 7. CDR3 length: 13 residues.

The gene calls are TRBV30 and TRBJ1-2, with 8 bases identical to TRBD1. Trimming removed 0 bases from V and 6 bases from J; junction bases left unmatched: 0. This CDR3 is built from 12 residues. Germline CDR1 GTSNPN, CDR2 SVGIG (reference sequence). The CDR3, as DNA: TGTGCCTGGAGTGTACAGGGGGATGGCTACACCTTC. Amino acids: CAWSVQGDGYTF.

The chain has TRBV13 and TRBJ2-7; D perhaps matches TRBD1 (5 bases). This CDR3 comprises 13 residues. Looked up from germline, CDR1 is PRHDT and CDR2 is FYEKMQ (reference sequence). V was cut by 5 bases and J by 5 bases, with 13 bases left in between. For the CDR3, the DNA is TGTGCCAGCAGCCTTAGGGGTCTCGACGAGCAGTACTTC. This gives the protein CASSLRGLDEQYF.

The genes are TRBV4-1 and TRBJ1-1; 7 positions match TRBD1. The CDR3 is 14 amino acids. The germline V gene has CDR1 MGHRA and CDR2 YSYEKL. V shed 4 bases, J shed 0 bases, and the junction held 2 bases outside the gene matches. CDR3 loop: CASSLGQMNTEAFF. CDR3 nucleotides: TGCGCCAGCAGCCTGGGACAGATGAACACTGAAGCTTTCTTT.

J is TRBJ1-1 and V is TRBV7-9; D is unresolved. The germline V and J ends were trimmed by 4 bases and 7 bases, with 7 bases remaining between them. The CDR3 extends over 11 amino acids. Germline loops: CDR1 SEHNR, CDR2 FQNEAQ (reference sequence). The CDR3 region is CASSSLIEAFF. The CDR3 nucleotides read TGTGCCAGCAGCTCATTGATTGAAGCTTTCTTT. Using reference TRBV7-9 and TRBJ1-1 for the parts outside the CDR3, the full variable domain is DTGVSQNPRHKITKRGQNVTFRCDPISEHNRLYWYRQTLGQGPEFLTYFQNEAQLEKSRLLSDRFSAERPKGSFSTLEIQRTEQGDSAMYLCASSSLIEAFFGQGTRLTVV.

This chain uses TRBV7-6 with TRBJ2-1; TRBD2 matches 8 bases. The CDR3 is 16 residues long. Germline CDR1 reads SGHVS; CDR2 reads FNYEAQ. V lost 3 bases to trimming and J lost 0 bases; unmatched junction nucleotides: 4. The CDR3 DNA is TGTGCCAGCAGCTTGAGCGGGGGAACCTCCTACAATGAGCAGTTCTTC. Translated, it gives CASSLSGGTSYNEQFF.

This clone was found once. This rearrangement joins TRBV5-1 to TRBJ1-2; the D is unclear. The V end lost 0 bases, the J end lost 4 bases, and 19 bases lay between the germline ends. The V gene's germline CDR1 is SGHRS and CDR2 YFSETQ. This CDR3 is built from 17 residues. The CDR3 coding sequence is TGCGCCAGCAGCTTGGTTGGCGGGCCCTCACTGGCCTATGGCTACACCTTC. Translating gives CASSLVGGPSLAYGYTF.

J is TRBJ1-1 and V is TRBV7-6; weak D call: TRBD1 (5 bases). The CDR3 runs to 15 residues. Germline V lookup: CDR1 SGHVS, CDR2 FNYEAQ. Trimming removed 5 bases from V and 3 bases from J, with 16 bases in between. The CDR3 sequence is CASSQDRGAYTEAFF. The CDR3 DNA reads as TGTGCCAGCAGCCAAGACAGAGGGGCTTACACTGAAGCTTTCTTT.

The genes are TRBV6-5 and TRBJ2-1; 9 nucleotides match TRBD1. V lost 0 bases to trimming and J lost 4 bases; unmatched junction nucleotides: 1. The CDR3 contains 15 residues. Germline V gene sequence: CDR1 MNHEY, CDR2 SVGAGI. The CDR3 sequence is CASSYSTGGYNEQFF. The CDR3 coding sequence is TGTGCCAGCAGTTACTCGACAGGGGGTTACAATGAGCAGTTCTTC.

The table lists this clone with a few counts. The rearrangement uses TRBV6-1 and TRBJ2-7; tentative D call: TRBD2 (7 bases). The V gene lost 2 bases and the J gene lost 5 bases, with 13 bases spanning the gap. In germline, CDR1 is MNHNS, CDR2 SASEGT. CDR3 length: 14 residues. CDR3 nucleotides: TGTGCCAGCAGTGAAAGGGGGGGGTCGCACGAGCAGTACTTC. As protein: CASSERGGSHEQYF.

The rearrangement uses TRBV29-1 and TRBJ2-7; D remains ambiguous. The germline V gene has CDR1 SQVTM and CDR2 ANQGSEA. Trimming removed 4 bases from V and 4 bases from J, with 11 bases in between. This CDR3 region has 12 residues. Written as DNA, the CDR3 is TGCAGCGTTGGAAACAGTGGGTACGAGCAGTACTTC. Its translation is CSVGNSGYEQYF.

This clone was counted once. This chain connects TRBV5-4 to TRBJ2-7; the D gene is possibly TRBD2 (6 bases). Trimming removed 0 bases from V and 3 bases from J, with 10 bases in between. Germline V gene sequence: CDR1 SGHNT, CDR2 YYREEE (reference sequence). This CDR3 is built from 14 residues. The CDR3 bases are TGTGCCAGCAGCTTGGCGGGACTCATCTACGAGCAGTACTTC. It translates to CASSLAGLIYEQYF.

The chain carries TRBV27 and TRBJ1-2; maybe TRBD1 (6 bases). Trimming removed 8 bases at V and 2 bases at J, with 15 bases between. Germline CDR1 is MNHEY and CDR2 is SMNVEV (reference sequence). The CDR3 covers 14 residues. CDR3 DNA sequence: TGTGCCAGCCGACCGGGACAAAGCAACTATGGCTACACCTTC. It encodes CASRPGQSNYGYTF.

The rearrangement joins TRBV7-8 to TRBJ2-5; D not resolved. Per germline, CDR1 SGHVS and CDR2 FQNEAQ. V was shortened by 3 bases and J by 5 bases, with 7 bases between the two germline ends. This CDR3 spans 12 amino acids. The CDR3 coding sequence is TGTGCCAGCAGCTTGTCCGGGGAGACCCAGTACTTC. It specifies CASSLSGETQYF.

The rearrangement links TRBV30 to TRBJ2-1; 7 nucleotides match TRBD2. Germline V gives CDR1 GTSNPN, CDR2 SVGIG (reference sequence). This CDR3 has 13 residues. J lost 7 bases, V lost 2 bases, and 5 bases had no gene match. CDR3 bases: TGTGCCTGGAGTCGGGAGGTTCCAAATGAGCAGTTCTTC. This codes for CAWSREVPNEQFF.

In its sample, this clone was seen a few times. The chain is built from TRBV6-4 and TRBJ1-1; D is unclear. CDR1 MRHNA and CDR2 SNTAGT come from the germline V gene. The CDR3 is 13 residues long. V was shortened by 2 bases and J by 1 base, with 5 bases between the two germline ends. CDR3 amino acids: CASSDNSNTEAFF. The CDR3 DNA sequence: TGTGCCAGCAGTGACAACTCGAACACTGAAGCTTTCTTT.

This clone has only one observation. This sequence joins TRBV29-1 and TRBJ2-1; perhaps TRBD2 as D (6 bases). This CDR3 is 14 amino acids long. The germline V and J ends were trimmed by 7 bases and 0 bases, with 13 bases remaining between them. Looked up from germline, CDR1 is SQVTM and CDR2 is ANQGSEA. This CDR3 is CSAGGRSSYNEQFF. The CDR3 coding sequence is TGCAGCGCCGGAGGGCGGAGCTCCTACAATGAGCAGTTCTTC.

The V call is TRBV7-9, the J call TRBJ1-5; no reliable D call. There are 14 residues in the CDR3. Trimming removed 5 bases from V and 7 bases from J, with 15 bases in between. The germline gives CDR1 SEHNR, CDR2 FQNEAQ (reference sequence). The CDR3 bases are TGTGCCAGCAGCCGGACGCCCCCTGACCAGCCCCAGCATTTT. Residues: CASSRTPPDQPQHF. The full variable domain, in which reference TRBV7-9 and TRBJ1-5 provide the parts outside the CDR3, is DTGVSQNPRHKITKRGQNVTFRCDPISEHNRLYWYRQTLGQGPEFLTYFQNEAQLEKSRLLSDRFSAERPKGSFSTLEIQRTEQGDSAMYLCASSRTPPDQPQHFGDGTRLSIL.

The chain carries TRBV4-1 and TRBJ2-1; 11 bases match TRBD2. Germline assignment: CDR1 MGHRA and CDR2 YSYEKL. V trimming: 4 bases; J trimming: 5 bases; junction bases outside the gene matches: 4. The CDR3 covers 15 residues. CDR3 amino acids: CASSPLAGVHNEQFF. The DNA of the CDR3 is TGCGCCAGCAGCCCACTAGCGGGAGTACACAATGAGCAGTTCTTC.

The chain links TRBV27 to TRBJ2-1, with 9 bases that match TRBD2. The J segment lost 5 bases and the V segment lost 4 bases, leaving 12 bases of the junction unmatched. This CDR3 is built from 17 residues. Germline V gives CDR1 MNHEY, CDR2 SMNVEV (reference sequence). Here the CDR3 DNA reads TGTGCCAGCAGTTCAAATCGACTAGCGGAGATCCACAATGAGCAGTTCTTC. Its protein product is CASSSNRLAEIHNEQFF.

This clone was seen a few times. In DNA, the CDR3 is TGTGCCAGCAGAAACCCCTCAGGGGAGACCCAGTACTTC. This translates into CASRNPSGETQYF. The genes are TRBV6-1 and TRBJ2-5; perhaps TRBD1 as D (5 bases). The CDR3 runs 13 residues. V lost 6 bases to trimming and J lost 5 bases, with 13 bases between them. The germline CDR1 and CDR2 sequences are MNHNS and SASEGT.

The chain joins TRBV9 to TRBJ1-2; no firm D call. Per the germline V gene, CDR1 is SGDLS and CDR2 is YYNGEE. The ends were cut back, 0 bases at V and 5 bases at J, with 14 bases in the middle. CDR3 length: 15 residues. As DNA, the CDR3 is TGTGCCAGCAGCGTAGTAGAAAAAGCTCTTTATGGCTACACCTTC. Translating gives CASSVVEKALYGYTF.

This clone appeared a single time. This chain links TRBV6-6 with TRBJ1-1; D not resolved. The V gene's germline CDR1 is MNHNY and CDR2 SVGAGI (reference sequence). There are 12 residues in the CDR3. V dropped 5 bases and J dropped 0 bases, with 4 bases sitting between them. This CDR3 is CASSPMNTEAFF. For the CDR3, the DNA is TGTGCCAGCAGTCCTATGAACACTGAAGCTTTCTTT.

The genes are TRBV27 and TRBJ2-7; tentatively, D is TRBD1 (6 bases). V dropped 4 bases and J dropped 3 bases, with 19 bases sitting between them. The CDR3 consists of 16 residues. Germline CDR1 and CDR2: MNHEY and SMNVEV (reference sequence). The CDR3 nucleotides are TGTGCCAGCAGTTCAAACCCGGGGACAACCCACTACGAGCAGTACTTC. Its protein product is CASSSNPGTTHYEQYF.

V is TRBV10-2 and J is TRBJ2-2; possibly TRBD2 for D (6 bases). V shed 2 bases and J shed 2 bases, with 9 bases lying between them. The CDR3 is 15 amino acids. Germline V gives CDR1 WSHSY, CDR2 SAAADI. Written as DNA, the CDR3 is TGCGCCAGCAGTGAGGCGGGGTTCAACACCGGGGAGCTGTTTTTT. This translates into CASSEAGFNTGELFF.

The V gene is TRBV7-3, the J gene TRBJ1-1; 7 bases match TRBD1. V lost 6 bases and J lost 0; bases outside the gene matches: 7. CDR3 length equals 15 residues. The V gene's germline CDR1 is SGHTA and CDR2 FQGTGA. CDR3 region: CASSPLDRVNTEAFF. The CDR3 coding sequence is TGTGCCAGCAGTCCACTCGACAGGGTGAACACTGAAGCTTTCTTT.

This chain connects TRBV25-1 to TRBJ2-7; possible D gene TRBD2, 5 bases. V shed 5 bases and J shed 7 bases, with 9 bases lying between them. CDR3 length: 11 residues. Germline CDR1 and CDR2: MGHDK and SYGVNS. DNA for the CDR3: TGTGCCAGCAGTCGAGGGCTTGAGCAGTACTTC. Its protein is CASSRGLEQYF.

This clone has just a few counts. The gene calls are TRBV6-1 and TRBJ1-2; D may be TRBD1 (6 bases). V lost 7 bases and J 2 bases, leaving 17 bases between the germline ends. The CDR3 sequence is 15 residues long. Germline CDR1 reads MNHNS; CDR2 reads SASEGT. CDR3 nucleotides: TGTGCCAGCATTCTACACATTCAGGGGAACTATGGCTACACCTTC. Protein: CASILHIQGNYGYTF.